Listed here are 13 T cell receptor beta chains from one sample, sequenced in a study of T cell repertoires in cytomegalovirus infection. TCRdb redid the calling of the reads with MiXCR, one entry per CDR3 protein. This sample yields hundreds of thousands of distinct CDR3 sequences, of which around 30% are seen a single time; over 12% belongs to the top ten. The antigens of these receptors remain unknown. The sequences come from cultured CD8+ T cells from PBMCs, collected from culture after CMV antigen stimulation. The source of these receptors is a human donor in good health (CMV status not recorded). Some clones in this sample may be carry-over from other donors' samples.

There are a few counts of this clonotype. The CDR3 DNA sequence: TGTGCCAGTCTAGACGGAGCAACTAATGAAAAACTGTTTTTT. Translating it yields CASLDGATNEKLFF. This chain joins TRBV19 and TRBJ1-4, with D uncertain. The V end was cut by 8 bases, the J end by 0 bases, with 10 bases between. CDR3 size: 14 residues. Per germline, CDR1 LNHDA and CDR2 SQIVND (reference sequence).

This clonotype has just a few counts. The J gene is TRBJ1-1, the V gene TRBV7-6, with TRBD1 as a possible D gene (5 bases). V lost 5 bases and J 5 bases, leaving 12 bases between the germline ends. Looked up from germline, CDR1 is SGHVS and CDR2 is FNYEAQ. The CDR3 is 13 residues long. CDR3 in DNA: TGTGCCAGCAGCCCTTGGGGGTTTACTGAAGCTTTCTTT. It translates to CASSPWGFTEAFF.

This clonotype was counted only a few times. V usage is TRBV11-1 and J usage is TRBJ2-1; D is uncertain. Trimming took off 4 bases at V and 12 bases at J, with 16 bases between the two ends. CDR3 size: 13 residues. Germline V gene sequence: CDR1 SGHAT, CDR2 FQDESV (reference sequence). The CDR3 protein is CASSSRTAPVQFF. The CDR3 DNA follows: TGTGCCAGCAGCTCACGGACGGCCCCGGTGCAGTTCTTC.

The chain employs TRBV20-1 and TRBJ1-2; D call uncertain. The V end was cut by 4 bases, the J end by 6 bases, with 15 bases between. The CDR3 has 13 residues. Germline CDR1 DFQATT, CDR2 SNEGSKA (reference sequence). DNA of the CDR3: TGCAGTGCTAAGCTTTTTACAGCCGATGGCTACACCTTC. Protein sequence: CSAKLFTADGYTF.

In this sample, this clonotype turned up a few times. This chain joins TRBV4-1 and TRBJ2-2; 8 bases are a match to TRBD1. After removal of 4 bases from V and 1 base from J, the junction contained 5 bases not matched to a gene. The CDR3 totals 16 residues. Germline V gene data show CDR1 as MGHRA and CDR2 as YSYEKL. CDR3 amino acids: CASSRIGTGNTGELFF. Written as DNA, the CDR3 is TGCGCCAGCAGCCGTATCGGGACAGGGAACACCGGGGAGCTGTTTTTT.

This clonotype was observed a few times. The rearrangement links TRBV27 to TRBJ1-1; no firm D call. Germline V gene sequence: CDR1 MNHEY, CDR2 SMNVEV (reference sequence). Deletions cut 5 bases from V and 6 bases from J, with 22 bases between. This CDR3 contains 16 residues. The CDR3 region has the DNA TGTGCCAGCAGTCCTCTTGTACAGAGCGAGGGTGCTGAAGCTTTCTTT. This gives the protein CASSPLVQSEGAEAFF.

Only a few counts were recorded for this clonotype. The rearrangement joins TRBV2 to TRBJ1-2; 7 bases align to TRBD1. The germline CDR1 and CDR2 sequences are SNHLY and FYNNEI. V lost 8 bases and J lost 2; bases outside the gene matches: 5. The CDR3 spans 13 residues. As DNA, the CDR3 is TGTGCCAGCCCGGACAGGTTGAACTATGGCTACACCTTC. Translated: CASPDRLNYGYTF.

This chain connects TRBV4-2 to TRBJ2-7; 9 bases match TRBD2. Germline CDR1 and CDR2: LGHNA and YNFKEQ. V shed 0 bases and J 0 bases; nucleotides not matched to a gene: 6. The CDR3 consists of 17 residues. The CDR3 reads CASSQERLAGSSYEQYF. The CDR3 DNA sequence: TGTGCCAGCAGCCAAGAAAGGCTAGCGGGGAGCTCCTACGAGCAGTACTTC.

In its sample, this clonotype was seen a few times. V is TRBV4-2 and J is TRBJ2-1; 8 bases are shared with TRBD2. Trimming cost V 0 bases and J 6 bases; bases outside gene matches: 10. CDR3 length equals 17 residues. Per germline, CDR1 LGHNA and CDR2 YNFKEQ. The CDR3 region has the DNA TGTGCCAGCAGCCAAGAGGAGAGGGGACGGGGGGGCAATGAGCAGTTCTTC. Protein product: CASSQEERGRGGNEQFF.

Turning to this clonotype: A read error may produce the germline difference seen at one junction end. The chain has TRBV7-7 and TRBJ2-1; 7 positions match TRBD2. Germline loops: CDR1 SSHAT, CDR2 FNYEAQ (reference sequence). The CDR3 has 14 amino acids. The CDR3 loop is CASSLAGSHNEQFF. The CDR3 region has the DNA TGTGCTAGCAGCTTAGCGGGCAGTCACAATGAGCAGTTCTTC.

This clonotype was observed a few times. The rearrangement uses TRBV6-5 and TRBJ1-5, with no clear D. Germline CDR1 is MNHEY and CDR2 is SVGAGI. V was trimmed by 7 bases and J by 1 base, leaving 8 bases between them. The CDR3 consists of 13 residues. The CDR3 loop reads CASKDGSNQPQHF. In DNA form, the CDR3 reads TGTGCCAGCAAGGACGGGAGCAATCAGCCCCAGCATTTT.

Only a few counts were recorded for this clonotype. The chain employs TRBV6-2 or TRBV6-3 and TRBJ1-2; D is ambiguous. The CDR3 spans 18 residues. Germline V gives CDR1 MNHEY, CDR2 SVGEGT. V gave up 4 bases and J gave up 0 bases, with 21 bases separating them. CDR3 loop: CASSFPYSTGRANYGYTF. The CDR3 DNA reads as TGTGCCAGCAGTTTCCCCTATTCGACGGGGAGGGCTAACTATGGCTACACCTTC.

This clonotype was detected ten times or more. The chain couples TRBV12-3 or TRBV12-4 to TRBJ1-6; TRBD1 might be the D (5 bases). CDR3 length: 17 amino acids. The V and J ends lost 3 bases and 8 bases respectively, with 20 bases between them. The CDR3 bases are TGTGCCAGCAGTTTCATACAGGAGATGTTCTCGGATTCACCCCTCCACTTT. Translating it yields CASSFIQEMFSDSPLHF.